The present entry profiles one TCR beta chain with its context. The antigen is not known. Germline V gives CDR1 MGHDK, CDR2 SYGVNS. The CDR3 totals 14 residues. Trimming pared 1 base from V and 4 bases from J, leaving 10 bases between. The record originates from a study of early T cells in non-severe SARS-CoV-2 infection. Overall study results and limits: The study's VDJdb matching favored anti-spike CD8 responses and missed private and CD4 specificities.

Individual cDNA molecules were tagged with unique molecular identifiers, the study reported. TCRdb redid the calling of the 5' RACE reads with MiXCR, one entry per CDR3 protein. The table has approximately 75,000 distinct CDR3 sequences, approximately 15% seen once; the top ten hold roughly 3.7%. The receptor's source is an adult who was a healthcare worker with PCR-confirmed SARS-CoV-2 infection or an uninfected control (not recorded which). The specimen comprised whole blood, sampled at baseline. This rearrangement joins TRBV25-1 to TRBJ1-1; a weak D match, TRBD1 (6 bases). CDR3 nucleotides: TGTGCCAGCAGTGAATGGGGGGCCGGCACTGAAGCTTTCTTT. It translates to CASSEWGAGTEAFF.